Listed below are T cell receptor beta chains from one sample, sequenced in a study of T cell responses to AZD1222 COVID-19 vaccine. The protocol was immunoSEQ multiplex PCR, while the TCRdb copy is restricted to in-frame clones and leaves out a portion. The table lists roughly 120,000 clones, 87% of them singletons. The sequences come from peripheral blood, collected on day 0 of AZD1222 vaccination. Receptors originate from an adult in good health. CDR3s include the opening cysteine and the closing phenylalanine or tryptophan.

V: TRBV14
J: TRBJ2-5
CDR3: CASSRFLGGSSETQYF

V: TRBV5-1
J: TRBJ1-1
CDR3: CASSREGGNTEAFF

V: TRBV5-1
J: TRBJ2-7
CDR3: CASRMLGQTSYEQYF

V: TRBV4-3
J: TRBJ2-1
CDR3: CASSQDRGTGVGNEQFF

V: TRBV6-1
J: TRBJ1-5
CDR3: CASSENLGDQPQHF

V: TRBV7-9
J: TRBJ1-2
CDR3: CASSPLNLAGYGYTF

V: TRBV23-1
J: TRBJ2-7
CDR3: CARSGVERPGEQYF

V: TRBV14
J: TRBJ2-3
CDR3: CASSHPGHTSTDTQYF

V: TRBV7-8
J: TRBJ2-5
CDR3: CASSLLSGGETQYF

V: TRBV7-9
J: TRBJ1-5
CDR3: CASSFEGGPQHF

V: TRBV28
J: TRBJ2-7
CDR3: CASSLYGLVTREQYF

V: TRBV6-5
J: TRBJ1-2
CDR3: CASSLSLQVERYGYTF

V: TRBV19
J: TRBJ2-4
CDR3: CASSADGTGGKNIQYF

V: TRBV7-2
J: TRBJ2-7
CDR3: CASSPAGLPGDEQYF

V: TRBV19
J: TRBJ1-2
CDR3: CASSIAAGTSPHYSDTF

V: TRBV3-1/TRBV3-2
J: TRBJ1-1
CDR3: CASSHQSLNTEAFF

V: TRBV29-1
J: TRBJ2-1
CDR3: CSVTRQLFSYNEQFF

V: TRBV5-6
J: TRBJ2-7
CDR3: CASSPGGGRATYEQYF

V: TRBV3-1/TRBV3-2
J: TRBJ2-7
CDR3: CASSHQAGEQYF

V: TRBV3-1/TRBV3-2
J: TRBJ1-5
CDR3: CASSQGLQPQHF

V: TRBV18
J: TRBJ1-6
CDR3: CASSPREARRGNSPLHF

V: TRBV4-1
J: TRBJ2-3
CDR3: CASSQAPGVITDTQYF

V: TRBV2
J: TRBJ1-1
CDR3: CASRAGENTEAFF

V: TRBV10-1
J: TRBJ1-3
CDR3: CASSERLGGSGNTIYF

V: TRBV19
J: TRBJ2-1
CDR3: CASSTLQTSYNEQFF

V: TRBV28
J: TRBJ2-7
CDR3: CASSSRQGMYF

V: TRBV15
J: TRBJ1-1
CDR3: CATSRGVGVNTEAFF

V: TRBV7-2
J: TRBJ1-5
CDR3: CASSLDGHLGEPQHF

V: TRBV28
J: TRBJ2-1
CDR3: CASSSPGRGSPYNEQFF

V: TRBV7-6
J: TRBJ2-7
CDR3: CASSPQGGGSYEQYF

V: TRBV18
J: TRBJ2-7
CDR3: CASSTRGRGVNEQYF

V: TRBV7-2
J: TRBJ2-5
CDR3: CASSSNSAKTQYF

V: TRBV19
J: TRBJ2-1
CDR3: CASSIRGRDEQFF

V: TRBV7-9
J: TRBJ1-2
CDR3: CASSSLQGYGYTF

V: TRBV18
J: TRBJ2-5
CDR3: CASSYRAPGGETQYF

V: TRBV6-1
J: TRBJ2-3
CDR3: CASSESLAGGTDTQYF

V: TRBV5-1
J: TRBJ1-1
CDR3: CASIGQFGAFF

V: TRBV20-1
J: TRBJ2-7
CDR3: CSPYSDYEQYF

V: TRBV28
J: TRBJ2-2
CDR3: CASLRPSNTGELFF

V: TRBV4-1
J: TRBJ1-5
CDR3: CASSLGDYNQPQHF

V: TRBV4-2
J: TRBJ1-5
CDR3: CASSPQGLWNQPQHF

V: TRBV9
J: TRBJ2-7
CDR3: CASSDRVVGEQYF

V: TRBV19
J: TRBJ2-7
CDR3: CASSMRTPAEQYF

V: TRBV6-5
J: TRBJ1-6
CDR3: CASSQQGVGSPLHF

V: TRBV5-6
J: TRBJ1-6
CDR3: CASRDNNSPLHF

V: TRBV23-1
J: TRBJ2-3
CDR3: CASSQSWGTPGAPGVTDTQYF

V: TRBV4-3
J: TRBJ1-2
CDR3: CASSQDRAMYGYTF

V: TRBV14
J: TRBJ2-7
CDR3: CASSDRDKSYEQYF

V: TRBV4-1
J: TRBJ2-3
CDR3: CASSLLYTDTQYF

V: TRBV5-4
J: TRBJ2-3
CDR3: CASSRKEGGSDTQYF